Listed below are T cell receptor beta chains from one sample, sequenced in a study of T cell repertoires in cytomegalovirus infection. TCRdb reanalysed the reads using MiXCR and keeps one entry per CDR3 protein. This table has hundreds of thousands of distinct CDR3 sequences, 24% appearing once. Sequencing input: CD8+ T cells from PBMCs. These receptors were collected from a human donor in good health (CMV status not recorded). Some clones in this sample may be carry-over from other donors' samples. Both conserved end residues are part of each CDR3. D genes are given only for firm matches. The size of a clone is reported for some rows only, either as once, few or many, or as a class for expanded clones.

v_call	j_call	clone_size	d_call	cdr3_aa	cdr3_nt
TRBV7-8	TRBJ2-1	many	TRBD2	CASSLGLAGPNEQFF	TGTGCCAGCAGCTTGGGACTAGCGGGACCGAATGAGCAGTTCTTC
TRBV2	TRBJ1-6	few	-	CASSEEGNRPNSPLHF	TGTGCCAGCAGTGAAGAGGGTAACCGCCCTAATTCACCCCTCCACTTT
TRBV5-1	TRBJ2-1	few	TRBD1	CASSWWTGDIYNEQFF	TGCGCCAGCAGCTGGTGGACAGGGGATATATACAATGAGCAGTTCTTC
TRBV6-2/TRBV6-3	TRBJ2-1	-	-	CASSYPLYNEQFF	TGTGCCAGCAGTTACCCCTTGTACAATGAGCAGTTCTTC
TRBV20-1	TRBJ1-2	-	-	CSVSPYGYTF	TGCAGTGTATCTCCCTATGGCTACACCTTC
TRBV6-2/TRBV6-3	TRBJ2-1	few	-	CASSYEGTNYNEQFF	TGTGCCAGCAGTTACGAAGGGACAAACTACAATGAGCAGTTCTTC
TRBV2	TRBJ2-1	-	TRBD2	CASSEWRGGSYNEQFF	TGTGCCAGCAGTGAATGGCGGGGGGGCTCCTACAATGAGCAGTTCTTC
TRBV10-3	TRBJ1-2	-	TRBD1	CAISESTGDGYTF	TGTGCCATCAGTGAGTCGACAGGGGACGGCTACACCTTC
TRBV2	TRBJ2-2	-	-	CASRTRDKSTGELFF	TGTGCCAGCAGGACCCGGGACAAGTCGACCGGGGAGCTGTTTTTT
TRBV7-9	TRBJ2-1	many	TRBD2	CASSLFVAGASNEQFF	TGTGCCAGCAGCTTATTCGTAGCGGGGGCTAGTAATGAGCAGTTCTTC
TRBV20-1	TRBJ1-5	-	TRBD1	CSAREPLGQGYYSNQPQHF	TGCAGTGCTAGAGAGCCCCTGGGACAGGGGTATTATAGCAATCAGCCCCAGCATTTT
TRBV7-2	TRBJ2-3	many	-	CASSLAHTSGWDTQYF	TGTGCCAGCAGCTTAGCCCACACCTCGGGATGGGATACGCAGTATTTT
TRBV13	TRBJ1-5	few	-	CASSGGGGNQPQHF	TGTGCCAGCAGTGGAGGGGGTGGCAATCAGCCCCAGCATTTT
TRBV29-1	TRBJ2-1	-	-	CSVEEGLASNEQFF	TGCAGCGTTGAAGAAGGGCTAGCATCCAATGAGCAGTTCTTC
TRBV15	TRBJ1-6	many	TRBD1	CATSEPGQGVSPLHF	TGTGCCACCAGCGAACCGGGACAGGGTGTTTCACCCCTCCACTTT
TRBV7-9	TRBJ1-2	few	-	CASSLAGTRYGYTF	TGTGCCAGCAGCTTAGCCGGGACCCGCTATGGCTACACCTTC
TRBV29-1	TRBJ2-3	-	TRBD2	CSVGREADTQYF	TGCAGCGTTGGACGGGAGGCAGATACGCAGTATTTT
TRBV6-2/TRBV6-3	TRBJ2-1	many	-	CASSYSAQVTGWDEQFF	TGTGCCAGCAGTTACTCGGCACAAGTGACAGGTTGGGATGAGCAGTTCTTC
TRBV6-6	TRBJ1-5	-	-	CASSYEGASTDTQHF	TGTGCCAGCAGCTATGAAGGGGCCAGCACAGATACGCAGCATTTT
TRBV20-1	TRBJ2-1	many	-	CSANLPGLGVYNEQFF	TGCAGTGCTAATCTCCCGGGACTGGGGGTCTACAATGAGCAGTTCTTC
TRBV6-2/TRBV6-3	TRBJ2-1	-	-	CASSYSIRAVVEQFF	TGTGCCAGCAGTTACTCGATTAGGGCAGTCGTTGAGCAGTTCTTC
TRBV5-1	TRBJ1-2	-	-	CASSFFRIGAGPYGYTF	TGCGCCAGCAGCTTTTTCCGGATAGGAGCTGGTCCCTATGGCTACACCTTC
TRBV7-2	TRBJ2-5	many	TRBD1	CASSVTWTGRETQYF	TGTGCCAGCAGCGTCACCTGGACAGGGAGAGAGACCCAGTACTTC